Following are 27 T cell receptor beta chains from one sample sequenced in a study of a mutant IDH1 vaccine in newly diagnosed glioma. The time point: week 47, end of study. Each dose delivered 300 ug of mutant IDH1 20-mer peptide subcutaneously with imiquimod. What these receptors recognize is not known. Measured with immunoSEQ multiplex PCR; TCRdb has only the in-frame clones, and not every one. The table records tens of thousands of clones, 65% to 85% of them present only once. The sample here was PBMCs, taken from a glioma patient whose treatment included an IDH1 peptide vaccine. These receptors were taken from a woman aged 25 to 39 with glioma. Some clones in this sample may be carry-over from other donors' samples.

This chain uses TRBV15 with TRBJ2-2; TRBD2 might be the D (6 bases). Germline V gene lookup returns CDR1 LNHNV and CDR2 YYDKDF (reference sequence). The CDR3 covers 16 residues. Trimming removed 8 bases from V and 1 base from J, with 17 bases in between. In DNA form, the CDR3 reads TGTGCCACCCGCAACCCCCAAGCGGGGAACACCGGGGAGCTGTTTTTT. Residues: CATRNPQAGNTGELFF. The complete variable domain, with remaining parts taken from reference TRBV15 and TRBJ2-2, reads DAMVIQNPRYQVTQFGKPVTLSCSQTLNHNVMYWYQQKSSQAPKLLFHYYDKDFNNEADTPDNFQSRRPNTSFCFLDIRSPGLGDTAMYLCATRNPQAGNTGELFFGEGSRLTVL.

This rearrangement joins TRBV6-5 to TRBJ2-7, with TRBD1 as a possible D gene (6 bases). V was clipped by 10 bases and J by 6 bases, with 22 bases between them. The germline gives CDR1 MNHEY, CDR2 SVGAGI. This CDR3 has 14 residues. CDR3 nucleotides: TGTGCCACCTTTTGGGGGCAGGGGTTAAGCGAGCAGTACTTC. The encoded protein is CATFWGQGLSEQYF.

This chain links TRBV18 with TRBJ2-3, with TRBD2 as a possible D gene (5 bases). The germline V gene encodes CDR1 KGHSH and CDR2 LQKENI. Trimming pared 2 bases from V and 1 base from J, leaving 7 bases between. CDR3 length: 14 amino acids. CDR3 protein: CASSPIGGTDTQYF. CDR3 nucleotide sequence: TGTGCCAGCTCACCAATCGGGGGCACAGATACGCAGTATTTT. The whole variable domain, remainder taken from reference TRBV18 and TRBJ2-3, is NAGVMQNPRHLVRRRGQEARLRCSPMKGHSHVYWYRQLPEEGLKFMVYLQKENIIDESGMPKERFSAEFPKEGPSILRIQQVVRGDSAAYFCASSPIGGTDTQYFGPGTRLTVL.

This chain connects TRBV4-1 to TRBJ1-1; D remains ambiguous. Germline CDR1 reads MGHRA; CDR2 reads YSYEKL. Trimming cost V 1 base and J 3 bases, with 9 bases left between them. The CDR3 is 14 amino acids. CDR3 sequence: CASSQVAEYTEAFF. CDR3 DNA sequence: TGCGCCAGCAGCCAAGTAGCGGAGTACACTGAAGCTTTCTTT.

V is TRBV9 and J is TRBJ1-3, with 9 bases lining up with TRBD1. Germline V gene sequence: CDR1 SGDLS, CDR2 YYNGEE. The CDR3 extends over 17 amino acids. The junction had 9 bases not matched to a gene; V was cut back by 3 bases and J by 2 bases. This CDR3 is CASSEGIGTGTGNTIYF. The CDR3 nucleotides read TGTGCCAGCAGCGAGGGGATCGGGACAGGGACTGGAAACACCATATATTTT.

The J gene is TRBJ2-5, the V gene TRBV4-1, with D perhaps TRBD2 (6 bases). This CDR3 is 14 amino acids long. Between the trimmed V and J ends, which lost 1 base and 4 bases, there was a span of 10 bases. CDR1 and CDR2 from the germline V gene are MGHRA and YSYEKL. The CDR3 DNA follows: TGCGCCAGCAGCCAAGTACCTAGCGCAGAGACCCAGTACTTC. It is translated as CASSQVPSAETQYF.

The V gene is TRBV18, the J gene TRBJ1-1, with a tentative D call TRBD1 (5 bases). Trimming took 2 bases from V and 3 from J, leaving 10 bases between them. Germline assignment: CDR1 KGHSH and CDR2 LQKENI. The CDR3 runs to 14 residues. CDR3 protein: CASSPRGLDTEAFF. For the CDR3, the DNA is TGTGCCAGCTCACCAAGGGGTTTGGACACTGAAGCTTTCTTT.

This clone was picked up a small number of times. The genes are TRBV7-9 and TRBJ2-7; tentatively, D is TRBD2 (7 bases). CDR3 size: 15 residues. Trimming removed 5 bases from V and 6 bases from J, with 20 bases in between. The V gene's germline CDR1 is SEHNR and CDR2 FQNEAQ (reference sequence). CDR3 region: CASSRGRAGLVEQYF. The DNA for the CDR3 is TGTGCCAGCAGCCGGGGGCGAGCGGGATTGGTCGAGCAGTACTTC.

The chain links TRBV13 to TRBJ1-1; D not certain. The CDR3 covers 14 residues. From germline, CDR1 is PRHDT and CDR2 FYEKMQ (reference sequence). V lost 5 bases, J lost 1 base, and 11 bases lay in between. This CDR3 reads CASSPTLTNTEAFF. The CDR3 bases are TGTGCCAGCAGCCCTACTCTGACGAACACTGAAGCTTTCTTT.

This rearrangement joins TRBV9 to TRBJ1-3; D is uncertain. Looked up from germline, CDR1 is SGDLS and CDR2 is YYNGEE. Trimming took 3 bases from V and 0 from J, leaving 7 bases between them. The length of the CDR3 is 14 residues. The CDR3 DNA is TGTGCCAGCAGCGGCGACATCTCTGGAAACACCATATATTTT. Its translation is CASSGDISGNTIYF.

The CDR3: CASRPRQNGYTF. DNA for the CDR3: TGTGCCAGCAGGCCTAGACAGAATGGCTACACCTTC. The V call is TRBV6-5, the J call TRBJ1-2, with D perhaps matching TRBD1 (5 bases). The CDR3 runs to 12 residues. Germline assignment: CDR1 MNHEY and CDR2 SVGAGI. V dropped 6 bases and J dropped 6 bases, with 11 bases sitting between them.

The rearrangement joins TRBV6-5 to TRBJ1-2; 7 positions match TRBD1. CDR3 length equals 13 residues. The germline CDR1 and CDR2 sequences are MNHEY and SVGAGI. With 6 bases clipped from V and 5 bases from J, the junction kept 6 bases outside the gene matches. This CDR3 reads CASRAGTAYGYTF. CDR3 bases: TGTGCCAGCAGAGCAGGGACAGCTTATGGCTACACCTTC.

V is TRBV15 and J is TRBJ1-4; weak D call: TRBD1 (5 bases). With 0 bases removed from V and 4 bases from J, the gap between germline ends came to 12 bases. CDR1 LNHNV and CDR2 YYDKDF come from the germline V gene (reference sequence). The CDR3 spans 16 residues. The CDR3 DNA reads TGTGCCACCAGCAGAGATGGGGCCAGCCGTAATGAAAAACTGTTTTTT. This codes for CATSRDGASRNEKLFF.

This chain links TRBV6-1 with TRBJ2-1; 13 nucleotides align to TRBD2. Germline V gene data show CDR1 as MNHNS and CDR2 as SASEGT. Losses at the gene ends were 7 bases for V and 10 bases for J; bases not matched to a gene: 7. The CDR3 spans 14 residues. CDR3 coding DNA: TGTGCCAGCACCTGGACTAGCGGGAGCGGGGAGCAGTTCTTC. Its protein is CASTWTSGSGEQFF.

The chain uses TRBV30 and TRBJ2-7; D could derive from TRBD1 or TRBD2 (5 bases each). V was shortened by 7 bases and J by 1 base, with 14 bases between the two germline ends. The CDR3 is made up of 13 amino acids. The germline V gene encodes CDR1 GTSNPN and CDR2 SVGIG (reference sequence). Written as DNA, the CDR3 is TGTGCCTTGACTAATACAGGTTCCTACGAGCAGTACTTC. Translation: CALTNTGSYEQYF.

The J gene is TRBJ1-1, the V gene TRBV19; 7 bases are a match to TRBD1. The length of the CDR3 is 14 residues. Germline V gene lookup returns CDR1 LNHDA and CDR2 SQIVND (reference sequence). Losses at the gene ends were 1 base for V and 5 bases for J; bases not matched to a gene: 4. The CDR3 loop is CASSIAGGGTEAFF. DNA of the CDR3: TGTGCCAGTAGTATAGCAGGGGGGGGAACTGAAGCTTTCTTT.

This clone came up once. This sequence joins TRBV7-6 and TRBJ1-3; 7 bases align to TRBD1. This CDR3 has 17 amino acids. J lost 2 bases, V lost 1 base, and 8 bases had no gene match. The germline V gene encodes CDR1 SGHVS and CDR2 FNYEAQ. This chain's CDR3 is CASSLGRQGRTGNTIYF. Written as DNA, the CDR3 is TGTGCCAGCAGCTTAGGGAGACAGGGTCGAACTGGAAACACCATATATTTT.

This sequence joins TRBV7-2 and TRBJ2-1; 7 nucleotides align to TRBD1. V was clipped by 5 bases and J by 5 bases; unmatched bases: 9. The CDR3 is 15 amino acids. Per the germline V gene, CDR1 is SGHTA and CDR2 is FQGNSA. CDR3 amino acids: CASSLRETGHNEQFF. CDR3 nucleotides: TGTGCCAGCAGCCTAAGGGAGACAGGGCACAATGAGCAGTTCTTC. The whole variable domain, filled in from reference TRBV7-2 and TRBJ2-1, reads GAGVSQSPSNKVTEKGKDVELRCDPISGHTALYWYRQSLGQGLEFLIYFQGNSAPDKSGLPSDRFSAERTGGSVSTLTIQRTQQEDSAVYLCASSLRETGHNEQFFGPGTRLTVL.

The chain carries TRBV27 and TRBJ1-2, with 11 nucleotides matching TRBD1. The CDR3 consists of 17 residues. Unmatched junction bases numbered 13, after V lost 6 bases and J lost 4 bases. Germline assignment: CDR1 MNHEY and CDR2 SMNVEV (reference sequence). The CDR3 spells CASSPLGTGGIGYGYTF. In nucleotides, the CDR3 is TGTGCCAGCAGCCCATTAGGGACAGGGGGAATTGGCTATGGCTACACCTTC.

The chain uses TRBV18 and TRBJ2-7, with TRBD1 identical over 9 bases. The germline V gene has CDR1 KGHSH and CDR2 LQKENI. This CDR3 comprises 19 residues. J was trimmed by 2 bases and V by 6 bases; bases with no gene match: 20. Here the CDR3 DNA reads TGTGCCAGCTCTGGGATGGGGACAGGGAGGAGTCGGGCTCCCTACGAGCAGTACTTC. Amino acids: CASSGMGTGRSRAPYEQYF.

This sequence joins TRBV19 and TRBJ2-7; 8 nucleotides line up with TRBD1. There are 13 residues in the CDR3. Germline CDR1 and CDR2: LNHDA and SQIVND (reference sequence). The V segment lost 9 bases and the J segment 0 bases; nucleotides outside the gene matches: 4. In DNA form, the CDR3 reads TGTGCCAGCGGGACAGGCCTCTCCTACGAGCAGTACTTC. Translated: CASGTGLSYEQYF.

The chain recombines TRBV4-1 with TRBJ2-7; 7 nucleotides line up with TRBD1. CDR1 MGHRA and CDR2 YSYEKL come from the germline V gene. V shed 1 base, J shed 3 bases, and the junction held 6 bases outside the gene matches. CDR3 length equals 15 residues. This CDR3 is CASSQVTQGDYEQYF. The CDR3 DNA follows: TGCGCCAGCAGCCAAGTAACGCAGGGGGACTACGAGCAGTACTTC.

V gene TRBV28 combines with J gene TRBJ1-3, with a weak D call TRBD1 (5 bases). This CDR3 has 14 residues. Trimming shortened V by 5 bases and J by 0 bases, and 8 bases separated the two germline ends. Germline V lookup: CDR1 MDHEN, CDR2 SYDVKM. This chain's CDR3 is CASSGTSSGNTIYF. The CDR3 DNA reads as TGTGCCAGCAGTGGGACGAGCTCTGGAAACACCATATATTTT. The full variable domain, rest sourced from reference TRBV28 and TRBJ1-3, is DVKVTQSSRYLVKRTGEKVFLECVQDMDHENMFWYRQDPGLGLRLIYFSYDVKMKEKGDIPEGYSVSREKKERFSLILESASTNQTSMYLCASSGTSSGNTIYFGEGSWLTVV.

This clone was detected a few times. The rearrangement uses TRBV4-1 and TRBJ1-1; no definite D call. CDR3 length: 14 residues. V dropped 4 bases and J dropped 0 bases, with 9 bases sitting between them. Germline CDR1 MGHRA, CDR2 YSYEKL. The CDR3 here is CASSLTLMNTEAFF. CDR3 nucleotides: TGCGCCAGCAGCCTCACCCTCATGAACACTGAAGCTTTCTTT.

The chain recombines TRBV7-9 with TRBJ1-5; D uncertain. Germline V gene data show CDR1 as SEHNR and CDR2 as FQNEAQ (reference sequence). V dropped 3 bases and J dropped 0 bases, with 12 bases sitting between them. The CDR3 length is 16 residues. The CDR3 DNA follows: TGTGCCAGCAGCTTCTTGACACTTTATAGCAATCAGCCCCAGCATTTT. Its translation: CASSFLTLYSNQPQHF.

The J gene is TRBJ2-2, the V gene TRBV7-6, with TRBD2 matching 10 bases. Germline values: CDR1 SGHVS, CDR2 FNYEAQ. After removal of 3 bases from V and 5 bases from J, the junction contained 3 bases not matched to a gene. The CDR3 totals 15 residues. CDR3 region: CASSFLAGETGELFF. For the CDR3, the DNA is TGTGCCAGCAGCTTCCTAGCGGGAGAAACCGGGGAGCTGTTTTTT.

In nucleotides, the CDR3 is TGTGCCAGCAGCGTTAGCGGGAACTCCTACGAGCAGTACTTC. Protein sequence: CASSVSGNSYEQYF. The genes are TRBV9 and TRBJ2-7; TRBD2 agrees at 8 bases. V lost 2 bases to trimming and J lost 0 bases; unmatched junction nucleotides: 1. The CDR3 totals 14 residues. CDR1 SGDLS and CDR2 YYNGEE come from the germline V gene.